Here is one T cell receptor (beta chain) with its context. What it binds is unknown. The data stem from a study of T-cell memory formation after mild COVID-19. Whole-study findings and limits: CD8+ contracting clones occupied EMRA, while CD4+ ones occupied mainly CM and EM. Pre-infection memory held some responding clones, suggesting pre-existing cross-reactive T cells responded.

It was 5'RACE with constant-segment primers that produced the TCR alpha and TCR beta cDNA libraries, which carried sample barcodes and UMIs. TCRdb re-called the 5' RACE reads with MiXCR, one entry per CDR3 protein. Of more than 150,000 distinct CDR3 sequences listed, roughly 23% were seen once; the top ten hold under 25%. The sequence derives from an adult woman who had mild COVID-19 (a few samples of this study predate the infection). Cell type and time point are not known. The sequencing sample was made of PBMCs or a T cell subset sorted from them (not recorded which).

CDR3 amino acids: CSAPEGVRGYTF. CDR3 nucleotides: TGCAGTGCCCCCGAGGGTGTTCGGGGCTACACCTTC. The chain uses TRBV20-1 and TRBJ1-2, with D uncertain. V was shortened by 6 bases and J by 8 bases, with 16 bases between the two germline ends. The CDR3 has 12 residues. The germline V gene has CDR1 DFQATT and CDR2 SNEGSKA (reference sequence).